The source of this T cell receptor beta chain is a study of identical twins. TCRdb called the 5' RACE reads again in MiXCR, with one record for every CDR3 protein. Of 500,000 or so distinct CDR3 sequences in the sample, approximately 14% are singletons; the top ten hold approximately 1%. The CDR3 covers 13 residues. The germline gives CDR1 LGHNA, CDR2 YNFKEQ. V lost 0 bases and J 3 bases, leaving 6 bases between the germline ends. Notes on this clonotype: What it binds is not known.

Study findings and constraints: Potential partial confounding of zero-insertion analyses by invariant MAIT and iNKT cells was noted. A lower insertion count was a feature of abundant cord blood beta clonotypes, with no such feature in memory repertoires.

These same records also appear under a second study, on yellow fever vaccine responses in identical twins.

Material: CD4+ T cells sorted from blood. The J gene is TRBJ2-7, the V gene TRBV4-2; TRBD1 might be the D (6 bases). This TCR derives from a woman aged 18 to 35 in good health. CDR3 bases: TGTGCCAGCAGCCAAGAGGACAGCTACGAGCAGTACTTC. This encodes CASSQEDSYEQYF.